This T cell receptor beta chain comes out of a study of cytotoxic CD8 clonotypes in ibrutinib-treated CLL (TCRdb year 2021). Study-wide context: The cohort was composed of some twelve relapsed/refractory and roughly 16 treatment-naive patients; IGHV unmutated status was identified in under 18 patients. Partial responses were observed in roughly 24 patients and complete responses in 2; after a median follow-up of 68 months, remission was maintained in about 15 patients and progression was observed in 12. Response samples were obtained after a median of around 11 months of treatment, with a range of about 6 to 36 months. On average, each sample had 255,043 productive templates and tens of thousands of productive rearrangements. Of the 70 to 90 people in the trial, around 25 had longitudinal samples available. Cryopreserved peripheral blood mononuclear cells were collected before treatment, at response, and at either disease progression or sustained remission.

Overall study results and their limits: Sampling times were not matched between patients in sustained remission and patients whose disease was progressing, and lymph node repertoires were not examined. An increase in clonality was observed at ibrutinib response, with clonality remaining stable during sustained remission and falling back toward baseline at progression. Public clonotypes were found to be uncommon and were observed to contract or remain stable during treatment; the increase in clonality was shown to reflect expansion of private clonotypes at ibrutinib response. At baseline, clonality was higher than in age-matched healthy donors and showed a strong correlation with circulating CD8+ T-cell counts.

The table lists this clone with a few counts. The antigen it binds to is not known. Base qualities are not at hand, and no much larger clone is one base apart. Approximately 2 micrograms of genomic DNA were extracted from cryopreserved PBMCs for TCR beta library preparation. Longitudinal blood samples from CLL patients on ibrutinib monotherapy were analyzed using high-throughput TCR beta sequencing. The patients took part in an open-label, single-center phase 2 trial of ibrutinib monotherapy. Each clonotype received, on average, around 10x coverage in deep resolution sequencing performed on a MiSeq, where the target depth lay between 1 in 1 million and 1 in 200,000 T cells. The immunoSEQ hsTCRB Kit was used to generate TCR beta libraries. Turning to the authors' computational methods: The data were analyzed with ImmunoSEQ Analyzer and ImmunoSEQ Data Assistant, and V, D and J gene assignments followed IMGT definitions. Clonality, which ranges from 0 to 1, was calculated as one minus the normalized Shannon entropy of productive rearrangement frequencies. Only overrepresented clonotypes making up at least 0.05% of the repertoire of each patient were included in the public clonotype analysis. Some 13 repertoires from age-matched healthy donors, obtained from immuneACCESS, served as clonality controls. TCRdb obtained this table from immuneACCESS and retained in-frame rearrangements with V and J assigned. These tables miss some clones; where compared with another copy, unresolved V genes account for less than half of the shortfall, and the remainder is unexplained. D and trimming come from the DNA, and the V and J calls and clone size come from that table. The sample profile shows roughly 24,000 clones; approximately 80% of them were found once. Of the sample, 8.5% to 10% falls within the top ten clones.

Source: PBMCs, taken before ibrutinib treatment. The receptor comes from a human donor with chronic lymphocytic leukemia.

The CDR3 region: CASSLAKTDYGYTF. The DNA sequence is as follows: TGTGCCAGCAGCTTAGCGAAGACCGACTATGGCTACACCTTC. This receptor chain uses TRBV7-2 and TRBJ1-2, with the D gene not clear enough to name. The CDR3 starts with the cysteine, ends with the phenylalanine, and has 14 residues. Only the CDR3 part of the read is kept: 42 bases, read in frame from the first base. From the germline V gene, CDR1 is SGHTA and CDR2 is FQGNSA. Cut back by 0 bases and 3 bases, the V and J ends lie 8 bases apart.